The 21 T cell receptor beta chains below were found in one sample sequenced in a study of blood T cell repertoires in COVID-19. The table came from immunoSEQ multiplex PCR; TCRdb's copy has only in-frame clones and leaves some out. The sample records 150,000 to 200,000 clones, over 65% being singletons. The source material was peripheral blood. The origin of the receptors is an elderly woman with acute or convalescent COVID-19.

The chain couples TRBV5-1 to TRBJ2-2, with 10 bases that match TRBD1. The length of the CDR3 is 14 residues. Germline CDR1 SGHRS, CDR2 YFSETQ. V trimming: 5 bases; J trimming: 7 bases; junction bases outside the gene matches: 5. This CDR3 is CASRLRTGGGELFF. Here the CDR3 DNA reads TGCGCCAGCAGACTGAGGACAGGGGGCGGGGAGCTGTTTTTT.

This clone was found once. The chain joins TRBV9 to TRBJ2-3; 7 nucleotides match TRBD2. Germline lookup yields CDR1 SGDLS and CDR2 YYNGEE. CDR3 length: 19 residues. V shed 0 bases and J 0 bases; nucleotides not matched to a gene: 13. CDR3 nucleotide sequence: TGTGCCAGCAGCGTAGATGGGTATGGGCTAGCGGCCAGCACAGATACGCAGTATTTT. It specifies CASSVDGYGLAASTDTQYF. Full variable domain (rest looked up from reference TRBV9 and TRBJ2-3): DSGVTQTPKHLITATGQRVTLRCSPRSGDLSVYWYQQSLDQGLQFLIQYYNGEERAKGNILERFSAQQFPDLHSELNLSSLELGDSALYFCASSVDGYGLAASTDTQYFGPGTRLTVL.

J is TRBJ2-1 and V is TRBV3-1 (or the pseudogene TRBV3-2), with 8 bases identical to TRBD2. Germline assignment: CDR1 LGHDT and CDR2 YNNKEL (reference sequence). This CDR3 contains 15 residues. The V segment lost 5 bases and the J segment 5 bases; nucleotides outside the gene matches: 8. CDR3 region: CASSFSGKWDNEQFF. CDR3 sequence (DNA): TGTGCCAGCAGCTTTAGCGGGAAATGGGACAATGAGCAGTTCTTC.

The chain couples TRBV11-2 to TRBJ1-3, with no clear D. The V end was cut by 3 bases, the J end by 8 bases, with 20 bases between. There are 16 residues in the CDR3. Germline assignment: CDR1 SGHAT and CDR2 FQNNGV. CDR3 residues: CASSLVTGSRTDTIYF. The CDR3 DNA reads as TGTGCCAGCAGCTTGGTAACGGGGAGTCGAACGGACACCATATATTTT.

The rearrangement uses TRBV5-6 and TRBJ2-2; D uncertain. V lost 2 bases to trimming and J lost 4 bases, with 9 bases between them. Germline CDR1 and CDR2: SGHDT and YYEEEE. The CDR3 loop spans 14 amino acids. The CDR3 protein is CASSFTLLTGELFF. The CDR3 coding sequence is TGTGCCAGCAGCTTCACTCTCCTCACCGGGGAGCTGTTTTTT.

The table lists this clone with a count of one. The chain employs TRBV11-3 and TRBJ2-1; perhaps TRBD2 as D (6 bases). Looked up from germline, CDR1 is SGHNT and CDR2 is YENEEA. Trimming shortened V by 0 bases and J by 10 bases, and 19 bases separated the two germline ends. The CDR3 is 16 residues long. The DNA for the CDR3 is TGTGCCAGCAGCTTAGATGGCGGGGCCTGGCGTGGGGAGCAGTTCTTC. Its translation: CASSLDGGAWRGEQFF. The full variable domain, in which reference TRBV11-3 and TRBJ2-1 provide the parts outside the CDR3, is EAGVVQSPRYKIIEKKQPVAFWCNPISGHNTLYWYLQNLGQGPELLIRYENEEAVDDSQLPKDRFSAERLKGVDSTLKIQPAELGDSAVYLCASSLDGGAWRGEQFFGPGTRLTVL.

J is TRBJ2-5 and V is TRBV5-1, with 14 positions matching TRBD2. The CDR3 is 17 residues long. From germline, CDR1 is SGHRS and CDR2 YFSETQ. Germline trimming cut 4 bases from V and 3 bases from J; bases unmatched to any gene: 8. The CDR3 bases are TGCGCCAGCAGCCGCGGGACTAGCGGGAGTAGGGAAGAGACCCAGTACTTC. Its protein product is CASSRGTSGSREETQYF.

The chain carries TRBV5-1 and TRBJ2-1; TRBD2 aligns across 11 bases. Per germline, CDR1 SGHRS and CDR2 YFSETQ. The CDR3 covers 18 residues. J gave up 4 bases and V 0 bases, and 9 bases lay outside the gene matches. In nucleotides, the CDR3 is TGCGCCAGCAGCTTGGCGCCGACTAGCGGGATGGTTTACAATGAGCAGTTCTTC. This translates into CASSLAPTSGMVYNEQFF.

The J gene is TRBJ1-1, the V gene TRBV6-2 or TRBV6-3, with D possibly TRBD1 on 5 matching bases. Trimming left V 6 bases short and J 11 bases short, with 22 bases between. The CDR3 is 14 amino acids. CDR1 and CDR2 (germline): MNHEY, SVGEGT. CDR3 residues: CASSNSKGQASAFF. The DNA of the CDR3 is TGTGCCAGCAGCAACTCCAAGGGGCAGGCGTCGGCTTTCTTT.

The chain combines TRBV27 with TRBJ1-5, with D uncertain. Germline V gene sequence: CDR1 MNHEY, CDR2 SMNVEV (reference sequence). V was clipped by 6 bases and J by 4 bases, with 7 bases between them. This CDR3 has 12 residues. The CDR3 is CASRSLNQPQHF. In DNA form, the CDR3 reads TGTGCCAGCAGGAGCTTGAATCAGCCCCAGCATTTT.

This clone was observed once. The gene calls are TRBV4-1 and TRBJ1-3, with D hard to call. Germline CDR1 and CDR2: MGHRA and YSYEKL. Trimming shortened V by 7 bases and J by 0 bases, and 10 bases separated the two germline ends. CDR3 length equals 14 residues. The CDR3, as DNA: TGCGCCAGCAAGCACGTAGACTCTGGAAACACCATATATTTT. Translating gives CASKHVDSGNTIYF.

The chain carries TRBV27 and TRBJ1-5; D might be TRBD1 (6 bases). This CDR3 has 16 amino acids. With 5 bases removed from V and 4 bases from J, the gap between germline ends came to 18 bases. Germline-derived CDR1 and CDR2 are MNHEY and SMNVEV (reference sequence). This CDR3 reads CASSQQDSLGNQPQHF. DNA for the CDR3: TGTGCCAGCAGTCAACAGGACAGTTTGGGTAATCAGCCCCAGCATTTT.

The chain links TRBV6-6 to TRBJ2-2; possible D gene TRBD2, 5 bases. Germline V gene sequence: CDR1 MNHNY, CDR2 SVGAGI (reference sequence). V was clipped by 7 bases and J by 6 bases, with 12 bases between them. The CDR3 length is 13 residues. CDR3 nucleotide sequence: TGTGCCAGCACCACTAGGGCGTCCGGGGAGCTGTTTTTT. This codes for CASTTRASGELFF.

The J gene is TRBJ2-7, the V gene TRBV27, with 7 bases aligning to TRBD1. The CDR3 extends over 14 amino acids. Trimming took 5 bases from V and 5 from J; bases not matched to a gene: 9. Germline CDR1 reads MNHEY; CDR2 reads SMNVEV (reference sequence). The CDR3 loop reads CASSPGQEIDEQYF. The CDR3 DNA sequence: TGTGCCAGCAGTCCAGGACAGGAGATCGACGAGCAGTACTTC.

This clone was detected a few times. The V and J genes are TRBV3-1 (or the pseudogene TRBV3-2) and TRBJ2-5; no clear D. V was clipped by 0 bases and J by 5 bases, with 13 bases between them. Germline CDR1 and CDR2: LGHDT and YNNKEL (reference sequence). The CDR3 runs to 15 residues. CDR3 protein: CASSQDYGRWETQYF. DNA for the CDR3: TGTGCCAGCAGCCAAGATTATGGTCGGTGGGAGACCCAGTACTTC.

The chain uses TRBV24-1 and TRBJ2-7; D gene uncertain. The CDR3 runs 13 residues. The germline gives CDR1 KGHDR, CDR2 SFDVKD. V was clipped by 4 bases and J by 2 bases, with 8 bases between them. CDR3 region: CATSESATYEQYF. The CDR3, as DNA: TGTGCCACCAGTGAATCCGCGACCTACGAGCAGTACTTC.

On this clone itself: A read error may account for a junction end that differs from germline. The chain combines TRBV6-1 with TRBJ2-7; the D gene is possibly TRBD2 (6 bases). The CDR3 is 19 amino acids. Germline V lookup: CDR1 MNHNS, CDR2 SASEGT. CDR3 DNA sequence: TGTGCCAGCAGTGAAGCGCGGCGACTAGATCCACTCTCATCCTCCGAGCAGTACTTC. It translates to CASSEARRLDPLSSSEQYF.

CDR3 loop: CASSQDFWSLEQYF. The CDR3 DNA reads as TGTGCCAGCAGCCAAGATTTCTGGAGCCTCGAGCAGTACTTC. The chain employs TRBV3-1 (or the pseudogene TRBV3-2) and TRBJ2-7; D is uncertain. The CDR3 is 14 residues long. The ends were cut back, 0 bases at V and 6 bases at J, with 12 bases in the middle. Germline V gene lookup returns CDR1 LGHDT and CDR2 YNNKEL (reference sequence).

This sequence joins TRBV4-1 and TRBJ1-1, with D possibly matching TRBD1 (5 bases). The germline V gene has CDR1 MGHRA and CDR2 YSYEKL. The CDR3 loop spans 18 amino acids. Trimming left V 4 bases short and J 7 bases short, with 28 bases between. The CDR3 is CASSPSLDVAGVKVEAFF. The CDR3 region has the DNA TGCGCCAGCAGCCCCTCACTAGACGTAGCGGGGGTCAAGGTTGAAGCTTTCTTT.

The chain employs TRBV4-1 and TRBJ2-4, with 9 nucleotides matching TRBD1. The CDR3 runs to 16 residues. Germline V CDR1 and CDR2: MGHRA, YSYEKL. Trimming at V came to 0 bases and at J to 15 bases, leaving 15 bases not matched to a gene. CDR3 sequence (DNA): TGCGCCAGCAGCCAAGAGCCGGGACAGGGAAGTTTGCAGGGGTACTTC. Translation: CASSQEPGQGSLQGYF.

The rearrangement links TRBV18 to TRBJ2-7; 11 positions match TRBD2. Germline loops: CDR1 KGHSH, CDR2 LQKENI. The junction had 4 bases not matched to a gene; V was cut back by 3 bases and J by 3 bases. This CDR3 has 15 amino acids. CDR3 bases: TGTGCCAGCTCACCGACTAGCGGGGAATTCTACGAGCAGTACTTC. Its protein product is CASSPTSGEFYEQYF.